This is a list of T cell receptor beta chains from one sample in a study of blood T cell repertoires in COVID-19. Profiling relied on immunoSEQ multiplex PCR, and the TCRdb table lists in-frame clones only, not all of them. The table records about 89,000 clones, roughly 78% of them present only once. The sample was peripheral blood. These receptors all come from a woman older than 75 with acute or convalescent COVID-19. CDR3s include the opening cysteine and the closing phenylalanine or tryptophan.

V gene,CDR3 protein
TRBV3-1/TRBV3-2,CATRQGSLDNSPLHF
TRBV5-6,CASSPRTGGRYTF
TRBV27,CASSLRGNQPQHF
TRBV18,CASSPSRADGEQYF
TRBV6-6,CASSYNTQGGGYTF
TRBV7-9,CASSFAGTEAFF
TRBV5-5,CASSLRTGGKGETQYF
TRBV27,CASKKFVGGALYGYTF
TRBV18,CASSRQGLTYEQYF
TRBV4-1,CASSQGVRQGRGYTF
TRBV19,CASSPRTGEGTEAFF
TRBV7-9,CASSLGGGQGARHYGYTF
TRBV28,CASSSGQGYEQYF
TRBV7-9,CASSSGGGAQETQYF
TRBV6-2/TRBV6-3,CASSYGRNYGYTF